The present T cell receptor beta chain was sequenced within a study of T cells in Graves' hyperthyroidism and ophthalmopathy. Worth noting for this clonotype: The antigen remains unidentified.

Trimming left V 5 bases short and J 0 bases short, with 17 bases between. CDR1 is SGHAT and CDR2 is FQDESV in the germline V gene (reference sequence). The CDR3 is made up of 17 amino acids. The study defined stable Graves' hyperthyroidism as no ophthalmopathy progression within 18 months. Patients showing uncontrolled infection, other autoimmune disease, pregnancy or lactation were ineligible. Overall study results and limits: Researchers found most expanded thyroid clonotypes above 0.001 in blood as well. A model of 13 V-J pairs discriminated ophthalmopathy from stable hyperthyroidism.

What was amplified from RNA transcripts were TCR beta CDR3 regions. When the TCR CDR3 underwent first-round RT-PCR, the HTBI primer set was used. From the multiplex PCR reads, TCRdb called clonotypes with MiXCR, one entry per CDR3 protein. The data hold about 400,000 distinct CDR3 sequences, with roughly an eighth observed a single time. The V gene is TRBV11-1, the J gene TRBJ2-1; D may match TRBD1 or TRBD2 (6 bases each). Sequenced sample: blood. The TCR comes from a woman aged 18-30 years with Graves' hyperthyroidism. The CDR3 loop reads CASSPRGIGGSYNEQFF. The CDR3 nucleotides are TGTGCCAGCAGCCCCAGGGGTATCGGGGGCTCCTACAATGAGCAGTTCTTC. Filled out from reference TRBV11-1 and TRBJ2-1, the complete variable domain reads EAEVAQSPRYKITEKSQAVAFWCDPISGHATLYWYRQILGQGPELLVQFQDESVVDDSQLPKDRFSAERLKGVDSTLKIQPAELGDSAMYLCASSPRGIGGSYNEQFFGPGTRLTVL.